What follows is one T cell receptor beta chain and its context. Its antigen is unknown. Germline loops: CDR1 SGDLS, CDR2 YYNGEE. The CDR3 consists of 15 residues. V shed 3 bases and J shed 0 bases, with 12 bases lying between them. The sample is drawn from a study of T cell responses to AZD1222 COVID-19 vaccine. General study points: The breadth and depth of Spike-specific TCRs increased once two AZD1222 doses had been given. Females made up more of the donors, who were largely white British, and clonal diversity may have come out too low. Just five to seven people given AZD1222 tested seropositive at baseline.

Clones were read by immunoSEQ multiplex PCR, and TCRdb kept only the in-frame ones, dropping some. The repertoire holds fewer than 150,000 clones, with 88% as singletons. This TCR came from an adult who received the AZD1222 COVID-19 vaccine. The rearrangement uses TRBV9 and TRBJ1-1, with TRBD1 as a possible D gene (6 bases). The source was peripheral blood, collected 28 days after the second AZD1222 dose. The CDR3 sequence is CASSGGGNMNTEAFF. DNA of the CDR3: TGTGCCAGCAGCGGAGGGGGGAATATGAACACTGAAGCTTTCTTT.